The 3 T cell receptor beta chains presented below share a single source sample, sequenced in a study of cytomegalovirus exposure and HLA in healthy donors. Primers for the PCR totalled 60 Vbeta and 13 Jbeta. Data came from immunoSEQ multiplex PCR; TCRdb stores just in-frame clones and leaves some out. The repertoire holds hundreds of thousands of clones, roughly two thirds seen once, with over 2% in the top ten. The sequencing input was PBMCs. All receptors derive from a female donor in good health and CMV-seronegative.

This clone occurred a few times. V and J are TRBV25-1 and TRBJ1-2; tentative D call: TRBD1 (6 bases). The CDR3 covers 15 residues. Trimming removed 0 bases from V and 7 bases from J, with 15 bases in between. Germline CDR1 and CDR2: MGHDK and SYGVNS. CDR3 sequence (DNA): TGTGCCAGCAGTGAATATACGCAGGGGAGAGGTGGCTACACCTTC. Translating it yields CASSEYTQGRGGYTF.

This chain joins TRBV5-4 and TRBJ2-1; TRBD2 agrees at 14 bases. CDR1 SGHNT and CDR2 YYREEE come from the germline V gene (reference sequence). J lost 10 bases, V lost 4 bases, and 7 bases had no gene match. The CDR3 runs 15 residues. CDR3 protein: CASSRGLAGEGEQFF. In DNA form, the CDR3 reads TGTGCCAGCAGCCGGGGACTAGCGGGAGAGGGGGAGCAGTTCTTC.

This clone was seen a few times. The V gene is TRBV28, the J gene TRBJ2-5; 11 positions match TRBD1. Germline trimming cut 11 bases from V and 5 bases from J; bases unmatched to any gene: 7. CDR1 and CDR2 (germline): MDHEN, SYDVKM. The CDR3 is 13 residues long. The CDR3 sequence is CAGRTGGQETQYF. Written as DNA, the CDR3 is TGTGCCGGCCGGACAGGGGGCCAGGAGACCCAGTACTTC.